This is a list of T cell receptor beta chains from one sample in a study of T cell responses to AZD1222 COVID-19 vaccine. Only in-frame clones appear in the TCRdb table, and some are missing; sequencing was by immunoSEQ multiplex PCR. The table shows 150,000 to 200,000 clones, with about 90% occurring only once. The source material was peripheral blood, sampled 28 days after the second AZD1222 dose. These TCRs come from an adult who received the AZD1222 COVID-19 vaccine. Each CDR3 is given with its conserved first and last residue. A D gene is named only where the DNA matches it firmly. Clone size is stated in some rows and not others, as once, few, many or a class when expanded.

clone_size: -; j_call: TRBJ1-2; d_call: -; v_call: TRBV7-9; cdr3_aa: CASSLVGNYGYTF; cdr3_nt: TGTGCCAGCAGCTTAGTCGGGAACTATGGCTACACCTTC
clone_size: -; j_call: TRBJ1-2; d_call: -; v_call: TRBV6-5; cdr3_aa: CASSYEKTWAPDGYTF; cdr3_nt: TGTGCCAGCAGTTACGAGAAAACTTGGGCACCGGATGGCTACACCTTC
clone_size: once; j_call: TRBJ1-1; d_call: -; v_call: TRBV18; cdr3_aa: CASSPEGVEAFF; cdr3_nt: TGTGCCAGCTCACCGGAGGGAGTTGAAGCTTTCTTT
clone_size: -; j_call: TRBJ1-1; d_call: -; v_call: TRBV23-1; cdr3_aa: CASSGGEKITLNTEAFF; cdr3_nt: TGCGCCAGCAGCGGGGGGGAAAAAATCACGCTGAACACTGAAGCTTTCTTT
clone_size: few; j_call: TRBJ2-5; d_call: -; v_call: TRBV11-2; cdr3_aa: CASSSGVSQETQYF; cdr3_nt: TGTGCCAGCAGCTCCGGAGTCAGTCAAGAGACCCAGTACTTC
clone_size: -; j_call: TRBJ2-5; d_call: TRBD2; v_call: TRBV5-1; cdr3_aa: CASSPPLLASKTQYF; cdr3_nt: TGCGCCAGCAGCCCCCCCCTACTAGCGTCGAAGACCCAGTACTTC
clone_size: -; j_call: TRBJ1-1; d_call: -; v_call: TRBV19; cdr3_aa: CASSTWGGDMSEAFF; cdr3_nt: TGTGCCAGTAGTACCTGGGGGGGTGATATGTCTGAAGCTTTCTTT
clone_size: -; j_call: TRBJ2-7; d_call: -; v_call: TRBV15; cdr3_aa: CATSRDWDRTYEQYF; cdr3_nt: TGTGCCACCAGCAGAGATTGGGACCGTACCTACGAGCAGTACTTC
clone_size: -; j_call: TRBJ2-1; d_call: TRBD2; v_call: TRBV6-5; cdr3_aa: CASKRGVGLANEQFF; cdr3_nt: TGTGCCAGTAAACGGGGGGTGGGACTAGCGAATGAGCAGTTCTTC
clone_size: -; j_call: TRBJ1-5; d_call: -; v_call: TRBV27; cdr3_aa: CPIGASRYSNQPQHF; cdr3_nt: TGTCCCATAGGGGCCTCCCGATATAGCAATCAGCCCCAGCATTTT
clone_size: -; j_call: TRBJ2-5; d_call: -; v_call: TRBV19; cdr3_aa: CATAIQETQYF; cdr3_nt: TGTGCCACGGCCATTCAAGAGACCCAGTACTTC
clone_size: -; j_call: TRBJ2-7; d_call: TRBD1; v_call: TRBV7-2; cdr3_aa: CASSFQGVGGYEQYF; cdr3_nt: TGTGCCAGCAGCTTTCAGGGGGTAGGGGGCTACGAGCAGTACTTC
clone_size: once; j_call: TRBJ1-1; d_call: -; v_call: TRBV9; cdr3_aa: CASSVAGGGNTEAFF; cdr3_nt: TGTGCCAGCAGCGTAGCTGGGGGAGGGAACACTGAAGCTTTCTTT
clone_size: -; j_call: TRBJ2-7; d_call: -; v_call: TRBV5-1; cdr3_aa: CASSRPDSRALSYEQYF; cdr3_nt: TGCGCCAGCAGCCGGCCGGACAGCCGAGCCCTATCCTACGAGCAGTACTTC
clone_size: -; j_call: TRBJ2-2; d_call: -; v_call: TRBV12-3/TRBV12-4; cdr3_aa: CASSSSAGELFF; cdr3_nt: TGTGCCAGCAGCTCAAGCGCAGGGGAGCTGTTTTTT
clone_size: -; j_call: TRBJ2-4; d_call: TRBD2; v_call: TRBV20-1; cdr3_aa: CSASYPSSGGVDIQYF; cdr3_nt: TGCAGTGCTAGTTACCCTTCTAGCGGTGGAGTAGACATTCAGTACTTC
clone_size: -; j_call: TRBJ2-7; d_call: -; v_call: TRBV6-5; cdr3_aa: CASSYDGYEQYF; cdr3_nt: TGTGCCAGCAGTTACGACGGCTACGAGCAGTACTTC
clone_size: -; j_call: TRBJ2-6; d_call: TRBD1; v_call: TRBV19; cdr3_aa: CASRRTGVGANVLTF; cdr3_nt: TGTGCCAGTAGGAGGACAGGGGTCGGGGCCAACGTCCTGACTTTC
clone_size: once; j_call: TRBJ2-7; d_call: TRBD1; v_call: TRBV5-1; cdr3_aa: CASRPGQGAYEQYF; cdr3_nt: TGCGCCAGCAGACCTGGGCAGGGGGCTTACGAGCAGTACTTC
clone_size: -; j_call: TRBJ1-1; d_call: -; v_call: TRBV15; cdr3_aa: CATSREKQVSEAFF; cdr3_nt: TGTGCCACCAGCAGAGAGAAGCAGGTCTCTGAAGCTTTCTTT
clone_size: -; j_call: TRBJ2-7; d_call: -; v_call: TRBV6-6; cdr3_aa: CASSYLPEGHHEQYF; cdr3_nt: TGTGCCAGCAGTTACCTCCCGGAAGGCCATCACGAGCAGTACTTC
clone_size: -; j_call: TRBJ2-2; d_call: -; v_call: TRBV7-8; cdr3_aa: CASSHRVGLTGELFF; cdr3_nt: TGTGCCAGCAGTCACAGGGTTGGGTTGACCGGGGAGCTGTTTTTT
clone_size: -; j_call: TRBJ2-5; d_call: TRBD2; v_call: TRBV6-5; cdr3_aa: CASSYSAGGRETQYF; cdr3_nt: TGTGCCAGCAGTTACTCGGCGGGGGGACGAGAGACCCAGTACTTC
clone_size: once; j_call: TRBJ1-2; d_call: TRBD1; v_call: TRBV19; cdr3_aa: CASSIPLGQGKRDYGYTF; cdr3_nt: TGTGCCAGTAGTATTCCCCTCGGACAGGGGAAAAGGGACTATGGCTACACCTTC